These 3 T cell receptor beta chains originate from one sample sequenced in a study of shared clonotypes between healthy human individuals. The method was immunoSEQ multiplex PCR; TCRdb's version includes in-frame clones alone and lacks a portion of them. The repertoire holds hundreds of thousands of clones, with more than 95% as singletons. The sequenced material came from naive CD4+ T cells sorted from blood. Subset indicated: CD45RA+ positively selected. The receptors here all came from a young woman in good health.

This chain links TRBV23-1 with TRBJ1-1, with D maybe TRBD1 (6 bases). TRBV23-1 is sorted into the ORF group, with uncertain function. CDR3 size: 18 residues. Trimming left V 3 bases short and J 0 bases short, with 20 bases between. The CDR3 loop is CASSHPGTKTDMNTEAFF. The CDR3 DNA reads TGCGCCAGCAGTCATCCCGGGACAAAGACCGATATGAACACTGAAGCTTTCTTT.

The chain joins TRBV11-2 to TRBJ2-7; unclear D gene. This CDR3 is 13 amino acids long. V was clipped by 5 bases and J by 3 bases, with 11 bases between them. Germline loops: CDR1 SGHAT, CDR2 FQNNGV. The CDR3 loop is CASSPGPYYEQYF. CDR3 coding DNA: TGTGCCAGCAGCCCAGGACCGTACTACGAGCAGTACTTC.

This chain uses TRBV5-1 with TRBJ2-5; TRBD2 matches at 8 bases. Germline V gene data show CDR1 as SGHRS and CDR2 as YFSETQ. The CDR3 extends over 14 amino acids. After removal of 6 bases from V and 4 bases from J, the junction contained 8 bases not matched to a gene. CDR3 coding DNA: TGCGCCAGCACAACGGGAGGGCCGGGAGAGACCCAGTACTTC. It specifies CASTTGGPGETQYF.